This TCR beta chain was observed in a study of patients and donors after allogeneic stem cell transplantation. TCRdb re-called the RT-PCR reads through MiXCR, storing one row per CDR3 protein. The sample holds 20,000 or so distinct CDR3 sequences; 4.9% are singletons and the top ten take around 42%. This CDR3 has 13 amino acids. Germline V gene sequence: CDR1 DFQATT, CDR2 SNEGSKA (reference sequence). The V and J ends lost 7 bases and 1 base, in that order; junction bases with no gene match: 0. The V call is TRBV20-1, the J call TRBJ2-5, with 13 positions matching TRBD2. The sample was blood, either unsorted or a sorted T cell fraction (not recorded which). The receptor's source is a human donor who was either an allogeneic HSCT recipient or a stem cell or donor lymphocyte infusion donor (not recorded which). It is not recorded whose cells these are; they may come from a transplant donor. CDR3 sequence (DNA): TGCAGTGGGACTAGCGGGGGCCAAGAGACCCAGTACTTC. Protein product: CSGTSGGQETQYF.